The 25 T cell receptor beta chains below were found in one sample sequenced in a study of blood T cell repertoires in COVID-19. The protocol was immunoSEQ multiplex PCR, while the TCRdb copy is restricted to in-frame clones and leaves out a portion. The repertoire holds some 250,000 clones, with around 84% as singletons. What was sequenced was peripheral blood. Receptors were obtained from a woman in her late teens or twenties with acute or convalescent COVID-19.

The V gene is TRBV6-2 or TRBV6-3, the J gene TRBJ2-2; a possible D gene is TRBD2 (6 bases). The CDR3 covers 17 residues. V lost 0 bases, J lost 5 bases, and 16 bases lay in between. The germline CDR1 and CDR2 sequences are MNHEY and SVGEGT. The CDR3 DNA is TGTGCCAGCAGTTACTCAGGGCTAGCGTTCGCTACCGGGGAGCTGTTTTTT. Its translation is CASSYSGLAFATGELFF.

This chain connects TRBV11-2 to TRBJ2-5; the match to TRBD2 covers 13 bases. This CDR3 region has 17 residues. J gave up 3 bases and V 4 bases, and 8 bases lay outside the gene matches. Looked up from germline, CDR1 is SGHAT and CDR2 is FQNNGV. This CDR3 is CASSSRTSGRAEETQYF. CDR3 sequence (DNA): TGTGCCAGCAGCTCCCGTACTAGCGGGAGGGCCGAAGAGACCCAGTACTTC. The full variable domain, its missing parts supplied by reference TRBV11-2 and TRBJ2-5, is EAGVAQSPRYKIIEKRQSVAFWCNPISGHATLYWYQQILGQGPKLLIQFQNNGVVDDSQLPKDRFSAERLKGVDSTLKIQPAKLEDSAVYLCASSSRTSGRAEETQYFGPGTRLLVL.

This chain uses TRBV7-2 with TRBJ1-1; D perhaps matches TRBD1 (6 bases). The germline V gene has CDR1 SGHTA and CDR2 FQGNSA. Between the trimmed V and J ends, which lost 10 bases and 1 base, there was a span of 13 bases. The CDR3 covers 13 residues. The CDR3 DNA follows: TGTGCCATTTCGGGACAACCGAACACTGAAGCTTTCTTT. This encodes CAISGQPNTEAFF.

This clone was seen a few times. The chain employs TRBV27 and TRBJ1-6; TRBD1 matches at 9 bases. Germline values: CDR1 MNHEY, CDR2 SMNVEV (reference sequence). With V trimmed by 4 bases and J by 0 bases, 13 bases remained unmatched. The CDR3 runs 20 residues. The chain's CDR3 is CASSSTQWTGEDSYNSPLHF. CDR3 nucleotides: TGTGCCAGCAGTTCGACACAATGGACAGGGGAGGACTCCTATAATTCACCCCTCCACTTT.

This rearrangement joins TRBV25-1 to TRBJ2-2, with D possibly TRBD1 on 5 matching bases. The CDR3 length is 14 residues. Germline CDR1 is MGHDK and CDR2 is SYGVNS. V was shortened by 5 bases and J by 5 bases, with 12 bases between the two germline ends. The CDR3 nucleotides are TGTGCCAGCAGTCCCCCAGGGCGGACCGGGGAGCTGTTTTTT. It encodes CASSPPGRTGELFF.

The CDR3 DNA sequence: TGTGCCAGTAGTACCAGAGCCGGGACAGGGGAGGATGGCTACACCTTC. Residues: CASSTRAGTGEDGYTF. The chain uses TRBV19 and TRBJ1-2; 10 nucleotides line up with TRBD1. V dropped 4 bases and J dropped 6; count of bases not matched to a gene: 11. The CDR3 is 16 residues long. In germline, CDR1 is LNHDA, CDR2 SQIVND (reference sequence).

The chain is built from TRBV30 and TRBJ1-5; D is uncertain. Trimming stripped 0 bases from V and 5 bases from J, with 8 bases between. This CDR3 region has 13 residues. The germline gives CDR1 GTSNPN, CDR2 SVGIG (reference sequence). CDR3 nucleotide sequence: TGTGCCTGGAGTGTTTGGGGAGATCAGCCCCAGCATTTT. Translating gives CAWSVWGDQPQHF.

The V call is TRBV27, the J call TRBJ2-7; 9 nucleotides align to TRBD1. J was trimmed by 9 bases and V by 3 bases; bases with no gene match: 6. CDR1 MNHEY and CDR2 SMNVEV come from the germline V gene (reference sequence). This CDR3 region has 13 residues. For the CDR3, the DNA is TGTGCCAGCAGTTTCGACAGGGGGTGGGTGCAGTACTTC. Translating gives CASSFDRGWVQYF.

The chain employs TRBV14 and TRBJ2-5, with a possible D match to TRBD2 (6 bases). CDR1 is SGHDN and CDR2 is FVKESK in the germline V gene. The length of the CDR3 is 17 residues. The V gene lost 1 base and the J gene lost 5 bases, with 20 bases spanning the gap. The CDR3 DNA reads as TGTGCCAGCAGCCAAGCGACGCGGGGATGGGTACGGGAGACCCAGTACTTC. Amino acid sequence: CASSQATRGWVRETQYF.

This clone was seen a single time. The V gene is TRBV27, the J gene TRBJ1-5; weak D call: TRBD1 (6 bases). Trimming stripped 6 bases from V and 4 bases from J, with 10 bases between. The CDR3 contains 13 residues. Germline CDR1 is MNHEY and CDR2 is SMNVEV (reference sequence). The CDR3 DNA follows: TGTGCCAGCAGCAACAGGGTGAATCAGCCCCAGCATTTT. Translating gives CASSNRVNQPQHF.

This sequence joins TRBV11-2 and TRBJ2-1; 7 nucleotides align to TRBD2. This CDR3 region has 14 residues. Germline V lookup: CDR1 SGHAT, CDR2 FQNNGV. The V segment lost 7 bases and the J segment 9 bases; nucleotides outside the gene matches: 12. CDR3 DNA sequence: TGTGCCAGCACCCTTGATGGGGGGGTAGGTGAGCAGTTCTTC. This translates into CASTLDGGVGEQFF.

V is TRBV2 and J is TRBJ2-1; D is uncertain. The V gene's germline CDR1 is SNHLY and CDR2 FYNNEI. Trimming removed 1 base at V and 8 bases at J, with 9 bases between. The CDR3 is made up of 13 amino acids. The CDR3 region is CASSEDALHEQFF. CDR3 sequence (DNA): TGTGCCAGCAGTGAAGATGCACTACATGAGCAGTTCTTC.

This chain connects TRBV19 to TRBJ1-5; unclear D gene. The CDR3 is 16 amino acids. Looked up from germline, CDR1 is LNHDA and CDR2 is SQIVND (reference sequence). Trimming shortened V by 5 bases and J by 0 bases, and 14 bases separated the two germline ends. CDR3 amino acids: CASSVQKTFSNQPQHF. In nucleotides, the CDR3 is TGTGCCAGTAGTGTACAGAAAACCTTTAGCAATCAGCCCCAGCATTTT.

The J gene is TRBJ1-5, the V gene TRBV19; D is possibly TRBD1 (6 bases). The CDR3 extends over 16 amino acids. V was shortened by 5 bases and J by 1 base, with 15 bases between the two germline ends. Germline V CDR1 and CDR2: LNHDA, SQIVND (reference sequence). The CDR3 region has the DNA TGTGCCAGTAGTCCCTACAGGGTGGTGAGCAATCAGCCCCAGCATTTT. This codes for CASSPYRVVSNQPQHF.

This chain connects TRBV5-1 to TRBJ1-2, with D possibly being TRBD1 (6 bases). Trimming removed 0 bases from V and 7 bases from J, with 16 bases in between. CDR1 is SGHRS and CDR2 is YFSETQ in the germline V gene. CDR3 length: 15 residues. The CDR3 loop reads CASSLGADRNPGYTF. For the CDR3, the DNA is TGCGCCAGCAGCTTGGGGGCCGACAGGAATCCTGGCTACACCTTC.

This clone was detected only a few times. This chain uses TRBV15 with TRBJ2-7, with TRBD2 matching over 8 bases. Per germline, CDR1 LNHNV and CDR2 YYDKDF (reference sequence). The CDR3 totals 15 residues. With 1 base clipped from V and 3 bases from J, the junction kept 5 bases outside the gene matches. DNA for the CDR3: TGTGCCACCAGCAGAGCCGAGACTAGCGACTACGAGCAGTACTTC. Protein sequence: CATSRAETSDYEQYF.

The rearrangement uses TRBV9 and TRBJ1-1; D call uncertain. V was trimmed by 0 bases and J by 1 base, leaving 4 bases between them. The germline V gene encodes CDR1 SGDLS and CDR2 YYNGEE. CDR3 length: 13 residues. This CDR3 reads CASSVAGNTEAFF. The CDR3, as DNA: TGTGCCAGCAGCGTAGCCGGGAACACTGAAGCTTTCTTT.

The rearrangement links TRBV7-9 to TRBJ1-5; D is unclear. The CDR3 runs to 13 residues. CDR1 and CDR2 from the germline V gene are SEHNR and FQNEAQ (reference sequence). The ends were cut back, 2 bases at V and 5 bases at J, with 7 bases in the middle. The chain's CDR3 is CASSLTKDQPQHF. CDR3 coding DNA: TGTGCCAGCAGCTTAACAAAAGATCAGCCCCAGCATTTT.

V is TRBV30 and J is TRBJ2-5; D not resolved. V lost 2 bases to trimming and J lost 0 bases, with 4 bases between them. Germline V gene data show CDR1 as GTSNPN and CDR2 as SVGIG (reference sequence). This CDR3 region has 12 residues. CDR3 sequence (DNA): TGTGCCTGGAGTCCAGACCAAGAGACCCAGTACTTC. Its protein is CAWSPDQETQYF.

The chain has TRBV19 and TRBJ1-2, with 7 bases matching TRBD1. V was clipped by 4 bases and J by 0 bases; unmatched bases: 2. CDR1 is LNHDA, CDR2 SQIVND, per germline (reference sequence). The CDR3 has 14 residues. In nucleotides, the CDR3 is TGTGCCAGTAGTAGACAGGGCTCTAACTATGGCTACACCTTC. Amino acid sequence: CASSRQGSNYGYTF.

The rearrangement joins TRBV5-1 to TRBJ2-3; TRBD2 agrees at 7 bases. The germline V gene encodes CDR1 SGHRS and CDR2 YFSETQ. Losses at the gene ends were 1 base for V and 14 bases for J; bases not matched to a gene: 13. The CDR3 contains 14 residues. The CDR3 DNA reads TGCGCCAGCAGCTTGACCAACACCGCGGGAGTTCCGTATTTT. It yields the protein CASSLTNTAGVPYF.

The chain joins TRBV30 to TRBJ1-1; TRBD1 aligns across 7 bases. V lost 0 bases and J lost 10; bases outside the gene matches: 14. The CDR3 runs to 15 residues. Germline values: CDR1 GTSNPN, CDR2 SVGIG (reference sequence). The CDR3 loop is CAWSVRSSGGRGAFF. Written as DNA, the CDR3 is TGTGCCTGGAGTGTAAGGTCGTCAGGGGGTCGGGGAGCTTTCTTT.

V gene TRBV5-6 combines with J gene TRBJ1-2; TRBD1 matches 11 bases. CDR1 SGHDT and CDR2 YYEEEE come from the germline V gene. There are 14 residues in the CDR3. Trimming removed 3 bases from V and 6 bases from J; junction bases left unmatched: 4. The chain's CDR3 is CASSWDRGMDGYTF. DNA of the CDR3: TGTGCCAGCAGCTGGGACAGGGGGATGGATGGCTACACCTTC.

In DNA form, the CDR3 reads TGTGCCAGCAGTTATATAGACAGGGTTCAGCCCCAGCATTTT. Protein: CASSYIDRVQPQHF. This chain joins TRBV2 and TRBJ1-5, with TRBD1 matching over 7 bases. CDR3 size: 14 residues. The trim removed 5 bases at V and 6 bases at J, leaving 7 bases unmatched. Per germline, CDR1 SNHLY and CDR2 FYNNEI.

The chain employs TRBV5-4 and TRBJ2-5, with 9 positions matching TRBD1. This CDR3 has 15 residues. V was clipped by 4 bases and J by 2 bases; unmatched bases: 6. Per the germline V gene, CDR1 is SGHNT and CDR2 is YYREEE (reference sequence). In DNA, the CDR3 is TGTGCCAGCAGCCTCTCCGGGACAGGGCAAGAGACCCAGTACTTC. It encodes CASSLSGTGQETQYF.